The 5 T cell receptor beta chains below come from one sample, sequenced in a study of T cells in Graves' hyperthyroidism and ophthalmopathy. The CDR3 regions of TCR beta were amplified from RNA transcripts. A first-round RT-PCR of the TCR CDR3 used the HTBI primer set. TCRdb independently ran MiXCR on the multiplex PCR reads; one entry per CDR3 protein. The data contain 750,000 to 900,000 distinct CDR3 sequences, 38% of them singletons. The sequenced sample was blood. These TCRs come from a man between 18 and 35 years old with Graves' hyperthyroidism.

This sequence joins TRBV20-1 and TRBJ1-1; D not resolved. CDR3 length equals 15 residues. Germline loops: CDR1 DFQATT, CDR2 SNEGSKA (reference sequence). V dropped 6 bases and J dropped 1 base, with 18 bases sitting between them. CDR3 in amino acids: CSAPRGLAANTEAFF. For the CDR3, the DNA is TGCAGTGCCCCCCGGGGTCTAGCAGCGAACACTGAAGCTTTCTTT.

On this clonotype: Possible read error: a much larger clone is one base away. The DNA for the CDR3 is TGCAGTGCTAGCCGGGTGGCTAGCGGGACCTACGAGCAGTACTTC. As protein: CSASRVASGTYEQYF. The chain uses TRBV20-1 and TRBJ2-7; 9 bases are a match to TRBD2. The germline gives CDR1 DFQATT, CDR2 SNEGSKA (reference sequence). The CDR3 extends over 15 amino acids. V shed 3 bases, J shed 2 bases, and the junction held 8 bases outside the gene matches.

The gene calls are TRBV12-3 or TRBV12-4 and TRBJ2-7; 7 nucleotides match TRBD1. V was clipped by 2 bases and J by 1 base; unmatched bases: 2. The CDR3 length is 14 residues. CDR3 loop: CASSLTGQSYEQYF. The CDR3 nucleotides read TGTGCCAGCAGTTTAACGGGACAGTCCTACGAGCAGTACTTC.

The chain joins TRBV9 to TRBJ2-7; possibly TRBD1 for D (6 bases). Germline V gene sequence: CDR1 SGDLS, CDR2 YYNGEE. V was trimmed by 4 bases and J by 3 bases, leaving 11 bases between them. The CDR3 has 13 amino acids. The CDR3 DNA sequence: TGTGCCAGCAGCCGCGGACAGATCTACGAGCAGTACTTC. The encoded protein is CASSRGQIYEQYF. Variable domain in full (rest from reference TRBV9 and TRBJ2-7): DSGVTQTPKHLITATGQRVTLRCSPRSGDLSVYWYQQSLDQGLQFLIQYYNGEERAKGNILERFSAQQFPDLHSELNLSSLELGDSALYFCASSRGQIYEQYFGPGTRLTVT.

This clonotype has a count of ten or more. V and J are TRBV2 and TRBJ2-7, with TRBD2 identical over 8 bases. With V trimmed by 2 bases and J by 3 bases, 6 bases remained unmatched. Germline V gene lookup returns CDR1 SNHLY and CDR2 FYNNEI. CDR3 length equals 15 residues. DNA for the CDR3: TGTGCCAGCAGTGAAAAAACGGGAGGGATCTACGAGCAGTACTTC. It specifies CASSEKTGGIYEQYF.